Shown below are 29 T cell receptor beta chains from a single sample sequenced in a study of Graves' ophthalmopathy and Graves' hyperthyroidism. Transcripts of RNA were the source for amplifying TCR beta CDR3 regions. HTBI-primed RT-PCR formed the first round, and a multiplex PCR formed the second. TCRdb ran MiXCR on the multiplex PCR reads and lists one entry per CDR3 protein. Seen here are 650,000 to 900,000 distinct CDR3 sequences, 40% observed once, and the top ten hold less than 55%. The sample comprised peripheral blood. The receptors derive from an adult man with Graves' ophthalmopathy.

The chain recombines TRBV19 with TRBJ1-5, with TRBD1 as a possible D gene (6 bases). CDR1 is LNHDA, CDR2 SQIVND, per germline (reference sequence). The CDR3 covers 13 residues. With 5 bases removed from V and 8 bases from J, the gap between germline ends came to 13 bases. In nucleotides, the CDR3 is TGTGCCAGTAGTTTCCAGGGGCCGGAGCCCCAGCATTTT. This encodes CASSFQGPEPQHF.

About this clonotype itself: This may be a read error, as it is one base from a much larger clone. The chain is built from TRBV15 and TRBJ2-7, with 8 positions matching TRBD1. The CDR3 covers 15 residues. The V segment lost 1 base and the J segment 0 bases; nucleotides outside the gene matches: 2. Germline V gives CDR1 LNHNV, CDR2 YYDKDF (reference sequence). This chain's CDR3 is CATSRGTGISYEQYF. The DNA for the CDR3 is TGTGCCACCAGCAGAGGGACAGGGATCTCCTACGAGCAGTACTTC.

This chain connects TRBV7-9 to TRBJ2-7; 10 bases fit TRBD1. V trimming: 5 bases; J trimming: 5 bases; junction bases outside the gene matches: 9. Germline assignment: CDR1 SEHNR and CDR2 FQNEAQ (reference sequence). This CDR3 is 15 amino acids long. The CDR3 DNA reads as TGTGCCAGCAGCAAGGACAGGGGGAGTTTGCACGAGCAGTACTTC. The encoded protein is CASSKDRGSLHEQYF.

CDR3 loop: CSASRSGVSGANVLTF. In DNA, the CDR3 is TGCAGTGCTAGTCGGTCGGGAGTTTCTGGGGCCAACGTCCTGACTTTC. The chain employs TRBV20-1 and TRBJ2-6; possible D gene TRBD2, 6 bases. Trimming shortened V by 3 bases and J by 1 base, and 13 bases separated the two germline ends. There are 16 residues in the CDR3. Germline V lookup: CDR1 DFQATT, CDR2 SNEGSKA (reference sequence).

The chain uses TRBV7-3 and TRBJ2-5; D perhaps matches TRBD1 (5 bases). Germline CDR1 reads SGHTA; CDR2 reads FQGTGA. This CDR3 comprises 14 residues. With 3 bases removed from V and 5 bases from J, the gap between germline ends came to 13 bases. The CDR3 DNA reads TGTGCCAGCAGCTTGACTGGGGCACGGGAGACCCAGTACTTC. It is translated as CASSLTGARETQYF.

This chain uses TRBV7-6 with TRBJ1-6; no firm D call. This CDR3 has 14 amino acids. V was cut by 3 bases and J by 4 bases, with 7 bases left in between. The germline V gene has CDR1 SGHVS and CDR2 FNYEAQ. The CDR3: CASSFSRYNSPLHF. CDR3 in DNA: TGTGCCAGCAGCTTTTCACGGTATAATTCACCCCTCCACTTT.

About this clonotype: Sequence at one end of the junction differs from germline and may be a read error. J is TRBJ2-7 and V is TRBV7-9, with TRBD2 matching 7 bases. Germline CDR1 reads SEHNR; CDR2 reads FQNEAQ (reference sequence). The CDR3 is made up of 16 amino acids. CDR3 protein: CTSSPEGLLNFYEQYF. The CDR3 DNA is TGTACCAGCAGCCCGGAGGGACTACTAAATTTCTACGAGCAGTACTTC.

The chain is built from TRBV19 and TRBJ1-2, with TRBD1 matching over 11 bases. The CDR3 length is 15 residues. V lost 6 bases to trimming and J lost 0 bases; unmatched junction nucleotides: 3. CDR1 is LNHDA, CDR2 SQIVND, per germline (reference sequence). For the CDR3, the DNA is TGTGCCAGTAGGGACAGGGGGCTCGCTAACTATGGCTACACCTTC. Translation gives CASRDRGLANYGYTF. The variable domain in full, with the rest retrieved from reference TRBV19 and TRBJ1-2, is DGGITQSPKYLFRKEGQNVTLSCEQNLNHDAMYWYRQDPGQGLRLIYYSQIVNDFQKGDIAEGYSVSREKKESFPLTVTSAQKNPTAFYLCASRDRGLANYGYTFGSGTRLTVV.

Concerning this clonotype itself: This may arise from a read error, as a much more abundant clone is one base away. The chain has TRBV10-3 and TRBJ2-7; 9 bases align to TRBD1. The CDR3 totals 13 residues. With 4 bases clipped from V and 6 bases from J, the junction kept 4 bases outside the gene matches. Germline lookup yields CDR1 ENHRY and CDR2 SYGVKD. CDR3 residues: CAISAGTGLEQYF. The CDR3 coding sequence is TGTGCCATCAGTGCCGGGACAGGGCTCGAGCAGTACTTC.

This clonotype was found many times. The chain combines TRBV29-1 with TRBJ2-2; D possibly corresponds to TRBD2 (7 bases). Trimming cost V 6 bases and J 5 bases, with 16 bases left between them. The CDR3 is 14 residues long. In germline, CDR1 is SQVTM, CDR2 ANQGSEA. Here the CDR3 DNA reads TGCAGCGTCGAGTCCGGGGGGCTTACCGGGGAGCTGTTTTTT. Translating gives CSVESGGLTGELFF.

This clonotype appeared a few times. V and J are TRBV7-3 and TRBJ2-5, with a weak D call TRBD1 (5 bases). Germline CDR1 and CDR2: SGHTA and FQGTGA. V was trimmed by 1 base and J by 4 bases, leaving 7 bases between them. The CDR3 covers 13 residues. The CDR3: CASSLSQGETQYF. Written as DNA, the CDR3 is TGTGCCAGCAGCTTAAGTCAGGGAGAGACCCAGTACTTC.

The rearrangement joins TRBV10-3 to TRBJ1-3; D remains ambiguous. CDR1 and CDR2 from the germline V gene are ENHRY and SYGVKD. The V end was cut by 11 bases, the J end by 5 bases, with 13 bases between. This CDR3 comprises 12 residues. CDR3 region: CAVSGYRNTIYF. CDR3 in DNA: TGTGCCGTCTCAGGTTACAGAAACACCATATATTTT.

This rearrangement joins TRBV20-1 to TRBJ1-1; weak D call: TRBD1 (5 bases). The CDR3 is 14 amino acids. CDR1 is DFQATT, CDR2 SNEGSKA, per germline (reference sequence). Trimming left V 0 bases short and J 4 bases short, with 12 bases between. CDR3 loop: CSARESGWGTEAFF. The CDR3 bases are TGCAGTGCTAGAGAATCAGGGTGGGGCACTGAAGCTTTCTTT.

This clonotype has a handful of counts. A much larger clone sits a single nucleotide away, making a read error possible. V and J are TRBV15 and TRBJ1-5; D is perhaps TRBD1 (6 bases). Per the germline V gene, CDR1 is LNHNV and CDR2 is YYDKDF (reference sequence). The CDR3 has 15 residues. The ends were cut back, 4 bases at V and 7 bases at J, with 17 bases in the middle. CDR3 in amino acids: CATSNYRDGWQPQHF. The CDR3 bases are TGTGCCACCAGCAACTACAGGGACGGGTGGCAGCCCCAGCATTTT. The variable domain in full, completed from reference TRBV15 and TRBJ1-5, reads DAMVIQNPRYQVTQFGKPVTLSCSQTLNHNVMYWYQQKSSQAPKLLFHYYDKDFNNEADTPDNFQSRRPNTSFCFLDIRSPGLGDTAMYLCATSNYRDGWQPQHFGDGTRLSIL.

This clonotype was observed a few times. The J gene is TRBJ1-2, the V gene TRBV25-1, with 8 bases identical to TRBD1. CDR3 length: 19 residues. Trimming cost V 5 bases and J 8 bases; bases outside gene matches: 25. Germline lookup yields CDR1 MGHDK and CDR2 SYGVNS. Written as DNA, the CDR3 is TGTGCCAGCAGTCTCAAAAGGGGTAGGACAGGGAGTTCGTCGGAGGGCTACACCTTC. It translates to CASSLKRGRTGSSSEGYTF.

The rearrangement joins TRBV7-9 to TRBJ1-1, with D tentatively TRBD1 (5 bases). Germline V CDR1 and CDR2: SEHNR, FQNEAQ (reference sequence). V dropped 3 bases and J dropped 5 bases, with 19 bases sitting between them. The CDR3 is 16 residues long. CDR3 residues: CASSLAIGRGETEAFF. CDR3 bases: TGTGCCAGCAGCTTGGCGATTGGACGGGGGGAAACTGAAGCTTTCTTT.

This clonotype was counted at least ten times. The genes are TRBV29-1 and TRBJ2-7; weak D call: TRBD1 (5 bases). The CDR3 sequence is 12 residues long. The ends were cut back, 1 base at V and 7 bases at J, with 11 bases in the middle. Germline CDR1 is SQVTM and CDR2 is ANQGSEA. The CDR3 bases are TGCAGCGTTGAAGCACAGCCAGGGGAGCAGTACTTC. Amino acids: CSVEAQPGEQYF.

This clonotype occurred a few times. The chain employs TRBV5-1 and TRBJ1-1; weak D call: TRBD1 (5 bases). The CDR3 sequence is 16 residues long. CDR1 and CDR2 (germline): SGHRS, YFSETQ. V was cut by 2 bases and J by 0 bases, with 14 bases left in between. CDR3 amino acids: CASSFDRRDLNTEAFF. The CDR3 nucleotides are TGCGCCAGCAGCTTTGATCGCCGGGACCTGAACACTGAAGCTTTCTTT.

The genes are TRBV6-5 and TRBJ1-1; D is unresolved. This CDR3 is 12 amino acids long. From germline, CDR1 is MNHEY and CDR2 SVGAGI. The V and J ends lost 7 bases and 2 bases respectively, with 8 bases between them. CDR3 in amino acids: CASNPGNTEAFF. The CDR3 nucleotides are TGTGCCAGCAACCCCGGTAACACTGAAGCTTTCTTT.

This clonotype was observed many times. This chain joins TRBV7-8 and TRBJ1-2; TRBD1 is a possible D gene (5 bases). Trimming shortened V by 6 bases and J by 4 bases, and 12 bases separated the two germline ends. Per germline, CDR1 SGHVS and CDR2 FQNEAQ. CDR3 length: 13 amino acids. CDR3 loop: CASSPDSTYGYTF. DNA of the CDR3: TGTGCCAGCAGTCCTGACAGCACCTATGGCTACACCTTC.

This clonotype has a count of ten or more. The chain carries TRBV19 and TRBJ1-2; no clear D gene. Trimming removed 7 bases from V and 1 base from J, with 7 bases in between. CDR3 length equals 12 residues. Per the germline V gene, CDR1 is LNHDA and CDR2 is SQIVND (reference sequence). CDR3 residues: CASIGDNYGYTF. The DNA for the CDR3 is TGTGCCAGTATCGGGGATAACTATGGCTACACCTTC.

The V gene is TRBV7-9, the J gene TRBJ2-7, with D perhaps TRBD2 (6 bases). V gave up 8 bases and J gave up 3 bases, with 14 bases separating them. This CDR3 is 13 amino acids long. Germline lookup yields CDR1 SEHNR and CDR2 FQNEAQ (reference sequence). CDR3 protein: CASRRVQDYEQYF. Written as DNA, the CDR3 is TGTGCCAGCCGGAGGGTACAGGACTACGAGCAGTACTTC.

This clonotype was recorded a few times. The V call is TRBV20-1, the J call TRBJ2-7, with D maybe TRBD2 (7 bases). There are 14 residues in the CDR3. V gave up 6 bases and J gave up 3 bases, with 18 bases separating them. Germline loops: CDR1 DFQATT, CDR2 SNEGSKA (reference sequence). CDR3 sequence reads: CSAPSGGGNYEQYF. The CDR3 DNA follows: TGCAGTGCCCCTAGCGGAGGGGGGAACTACGAGCAGTACTTC.

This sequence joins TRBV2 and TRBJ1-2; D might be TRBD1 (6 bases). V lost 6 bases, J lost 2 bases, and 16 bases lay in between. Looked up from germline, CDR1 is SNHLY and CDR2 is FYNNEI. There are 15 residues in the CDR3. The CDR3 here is CASRRPGTPNYGYTF. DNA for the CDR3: TGTGCCAGCAGGAGACCCGGGACACCCAACTATGGCTACACCTTC. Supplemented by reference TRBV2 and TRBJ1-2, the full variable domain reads EPEVTQTPSHQVTQMGQEVILRCVPISNHLYFYWYRQILGQKVEFLVSFYNNEISEKSEIFDDQFSVERPDGSNFTLKIRSTKLEDSAMYFCASRRPGTPNYGYTFGSGTRLTVV.

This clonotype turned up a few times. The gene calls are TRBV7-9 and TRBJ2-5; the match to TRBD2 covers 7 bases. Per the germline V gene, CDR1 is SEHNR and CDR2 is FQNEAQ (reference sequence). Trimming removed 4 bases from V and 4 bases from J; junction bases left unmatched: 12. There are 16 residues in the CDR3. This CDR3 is CASSSPTLGEGETQYF. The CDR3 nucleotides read TGTGCCAGCAGCTCTCCAACCCTTGGGGAGGGAGAGACCCAGTACTTC. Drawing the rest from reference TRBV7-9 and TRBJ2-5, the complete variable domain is DTGVSQNPRHKITKRGQNVTFRCDPISEHNRLYWYRQTLGQGPEFLTYFQNEAQLEKSRLLSDRFSAERPKGSFSTLEIQRTEQGDSAMYLCASSSPTLGEGETQYFGPGTRLLVL.

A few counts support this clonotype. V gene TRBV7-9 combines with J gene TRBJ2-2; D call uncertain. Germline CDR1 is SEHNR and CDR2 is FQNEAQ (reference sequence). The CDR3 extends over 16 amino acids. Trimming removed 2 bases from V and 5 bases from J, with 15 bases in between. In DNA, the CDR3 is TGTGCCAGCAGCTTAATGGCGGCCCCTTCAACCGGGGAGCTGTTTTTT. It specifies CASSLMAAPSTGELFF.

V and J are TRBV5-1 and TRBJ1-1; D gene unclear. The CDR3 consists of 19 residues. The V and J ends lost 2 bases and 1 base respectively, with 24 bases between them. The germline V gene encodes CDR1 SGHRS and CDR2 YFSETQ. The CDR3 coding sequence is TGCGCCAGCAGCTTATCGTCTGAGCAGGTTCGCAGATGGAACACTGAAGCTTTCTTT. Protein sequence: CASSLSSEQVRRWNTEAFF. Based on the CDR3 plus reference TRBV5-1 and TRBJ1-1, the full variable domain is KAGVTQTPRYLIKTRGQQVTLSCSPISGHRSVSWYQQTPGQGLQFLFEYFSETQRNKGNFPGRFSGRQFSNSRSEMNVSTLELGDSALYLCASSLSSEQVRRWNTEAFFGQGTRLTVV.

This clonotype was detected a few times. The CDR3 loop reads CSARKAYNSPLHF. Here the CDR3 DNA reads TGCAGTGCTCGCAAGGCCTATAATTCACCCCTCCACTTT. V is TRBV20-1 and J is TRBJ1-6; D is ambiguous. Looked up from germline, CDR1 is DFQATT and CDR2 is SNEGSKA (reference sequence). The length of the CDR3 is 13 residues. V was trimmed by 5 bases and J by 2 bases, leaving 7 bases between them.

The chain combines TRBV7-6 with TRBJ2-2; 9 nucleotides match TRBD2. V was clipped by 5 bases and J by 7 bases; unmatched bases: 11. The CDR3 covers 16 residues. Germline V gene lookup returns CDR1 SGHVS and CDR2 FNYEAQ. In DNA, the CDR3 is TGTGCCAGCAGCCCCTTGCGGGGGGGCCCAAGCGGGGAGCTGTTTTTT. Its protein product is CASSPLRGGPSGELFF. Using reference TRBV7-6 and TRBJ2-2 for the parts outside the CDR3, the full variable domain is GAGVSQSPRYKVTKRGQDVALRCDPISGHVSLYWYRQALGQGPEFLTYFNYEAQQDKSGLPNDRFSAERPEGSISTLTIQRTEQRDSAMYRCASSPLRGGPSGELFFGEGSRLTVL.